Listed below are T cell receptor beta chains from one sample, sequenced in a study of blood T cell repertoires in COVID-19. Assay used: immunoSEQ multiplex PCR; TCRdb lists only in-frame clones, some missing. The table records around 330,000 clones, about 92% of them present only once. The sequencing sample was made of PBMCs or T cells enriched from blood (not recorded which). These receptors all come from a man between 60 and 70 years old who had recovered from COVID-19. Each CDR3 is given with its conserved first and last residue. The order of the fields is clone size, V gene, CDR3 length, D gene, J gene, CDR3 protein, CDR3 DNA. D genes are given only for firm matches. The size entry is marked missing in some rows and otherwise reads once, few, many or a size class.

once,TRBV29-1,14,.,TRBJ1-3,CSVVDIFSGNTIYF,TGCAGCGTTGTGGACATTTTCTCTGGAAACACCATATATTTT
.,TRBV19,13,TRBD1,TRBJ1-2,CASSVQGGYGYTF,TGTGCCAGTAGTGTTCAGGGGGGCTATGGCTACACCTTC
.,TRBV6-5,13,.,TRBJ1-5,CASSHRGNQPQHF,TGTGCCAGCAGCCACCGAGGAAATCAGCCCCAGCATTTT
.,TRBV9,17,TRBD2,TRBJ2-1,CASSVGLAETPYNEQFF,TGTGCCAGCAGCGTGGGACTAGCGGAGACGCCCTACAATGAGCAGTTCTTC
.,TRBV5-4,13,.,TRBJ2-7,CASSQRTPYEQYF,TGTGCCAGCAGCCAAAGGACTCCCTACGAGCAGTACTTC
.,TRBV10-3,17,TRBD2,TRBJ2-7,CAISNEGTSANSYEQYF,TGTGCCATCAGTAACGAGGGGACTAGCGCGAACTCCTACGAGCAGTACTTC
.,TRBV19,14,.,TRBJ1-1,CASPPCGRRTEAFF,TGTGCCAGTCCACCTTGCGGTCGGCGGACTGAAGCTTTCTTT
.,TRBV5-1,14,TRBD1,TRBJ2-7,CASSTSGTEYEQYF,TGCGCCAGCAGCACCTCCGGGACAGAATACGAGCAGTACTTC
few,TRBV20-1,13,.,TRBJ2-7,CSASRATAYEQYF,TGCAGTGCTAGTCGAGCCACAGCCTACGAGCAGTACTTC
.,TRBV9,15,.,TRBJ2-2,CASSVDFQNTGELFF,TGTGCCAGCAGCGTAGATTTCCAGAACACCGGGGAGCTGTTTTTT
.,TRBV27,16,TRBD2,TRBJ2-3,CASKAAAGGRADTQYF,TGTGCCAGCAAAGCTGCTGCGGGGGGGAGGGCAGATACGCAGTATTTT
.,TRBV19,15,TRBD1,TRBJ1-5,CASSPGTGRDQPQHF,TGTGCCAGTAGTCCCGGGACAGGGAGGGATCAGCCCCAGCATTTT
.,TRBV18,14,.,TRBJ2-2,CASSPTSIPGELFF,TGTGCCAGCTCACCAACTAGCATCCCCGGGGAGCTGTTTTTT
.,TRBV29-1,12,TRBD2,TRBJ2-7,CSVVPGGTEQYF,TGCAGCGTTGTCCCGGGGGGTACCGAGCAGTACTTC
.,TRBV11-3,11,.,TRBJ2-1,CASSFVSEQFF,TGTGCCAGCAGCTTTGTCTCTGAGCAGTTCTTC
.,TRBV5-4,13,.,TRBJ1-5,CASSLEGGQPQHF,TGTGCCAGCAGCTTGGAAGGAGGTCAGCCCCAGCATTTT
.,TRBV11-2,17,.,TRBJ2-3,CASSFLGALVSTDTQYF,TGTGCCAGCAGCTTTCTGGGAGCGCTGGTGAGCACAGATACGCAGTATTTT
.,TRBV24-1,18,TRBD2,TRBJ2-1,CATSSSTAGLAGSKEQFF,TGTGCCACCAGTAGTTCAACCGCGGGGCTAGCGGGCTCCAAGGAGCAGTTCTTC
.,TRBV18,14,TRBD1,TRBJ1-4,CASSQGAANEKLFF,TGTGCCAGCTCGCAGGGGGCGGCTAATGAAAAACTGTTTTTT
.,TRBV9,15,.,TRBJ1-1,CASSPRGGLNTEAFF,TGTGCCAGCAGCCCCCGGGGAGGTTTGAACACTGAAGCTTTCTTT
.,TRBV7-3,13,TRBD2,TRBJ2-5,CASSLRGLEAQYF,TGTGCCAGCAGCTTAAGGGGACTAGAGGCCCAGTACTTC
.,TRBV5-4,15,.,TRBJ2-1,CASSLGGRSYNEQFF,TGTGCCAGCAGCTTGGGGGGCCGTTCCTACAATGAGCAGTTCTTC
.,TRBV4-2,13,.,TRBJ1-2,CASRPGDWYGYTF,TGTGCCAGCAGGCCAGGGGATTGGTATGGCTACACCTTC
.,TRBV6-6,14,TRBD2,TRBJ2-3,CATGTSLRTDTQYF,TGTGCCACAGGGACTAGCCTACGCACAGATACGCAGTATTTT
once,TRBV14,14,.,TRBJ2-5,CASSPWPRQETQYF,TGTGCCAGCAGCCCCTGGCCTCGCCAAGAGACCCAGTACTTC
.,TRBV11-1,14,TRBD1,TRBJ2-1,CASSTGQHNNEQFF,TGTGCCAGCTCGACAGGGCAACACAACAATGAGCAGTTCTTC
once,TRBV20-1,11,.,TRBJ2-1,CSALRQNEQFF,TGCAGTGCTCTTCGACAGAATGAGCAGTTCTTC
.,TRBV7-9,17,TRBD1,TRBJ2-2,CASSLVGRQGFSGELFF,TGTGCCAGCAGCTTAGTAGGGAGACAGGGGTTCTCCGGGGAGCTGTTTTTT
.,TRBV15,18,TRBD2,TRBJ2-1,CATSRDQQLAGGHNEQFF,TGTGCCACCAGCAGGGACCAGCAACTAGCGGGGGGTCACAATGAGCAGTTCTTC
.,TRBV7-2,15,TRBD1,TRBJ2-3,CASSSSPGQGATQYF,TGTGCCAGCAGCTCGTCCCCGGGACAGGGGGCTACGCAGTATTTT
.,TRBV5-1,14,.,TRBJ2-1,CASSLQVGKNEQFF,TGCGCCAGCAGCTTGCAGGTCGGAAAAAATGAGCAGTTCTTC
.,TRBV27,13,TRBD1,TRBJ2-7,CATTRTGGYEQYF,TGTGCCACCACTCGAACAGGGGGCTACGAGCAGTACTTC
.,TRBV4-2,17,TRBD2,TRBJ2-1,CASSQDPGAGGYNEQFF,TGTGCCAGCAGCCAAGATCCGGGAGCGGGGGGATACAATGAGCAGTTCTTC
.,TRBV19,17,TRBD2,TRBJ2-1,CASSIPLREGYGHEQFF,TGTGCCAGTAGTATTCCCTTGAGGGAGGGTTACGGACATGAGCAGTTCTTC
once,TRBV6-6,13,.,TRBJ2-7,CATGQGGSYEQYF,TGTGCCACGGGTCAGGGAGGCTCTTACGAGCAGTACTTC
once,TRBV25-1,16,TRBD2,TRBJ2-3,CASSGGLAGLVDTQYF,TGTGCCAGCAGTGGGGGACTAGCGGGGTTGGTAGATACGCAGTATTTT
once,TRBV15,14,.,TRBJ2-1,CATAGTNSYNEQFF,TGTGCCACCGCTGGCACTAACTCCTACAATGAGCAGTTCTTC
.,TRBV18,15,TRBD1,TRBJ1-1,CASSTQGARNTEAFF,TGTGCCAGCTCAACACAGGGGGCTCGGAACACTGAAGCTTTCTTT
.,TRBV5-1,14,TRBD1,TRBJ2-7,CASSSGTGSYEQYF,TGCGCCAGCAGCTCCGGGACAGGGTCGTACGAGCAGTACTTC
.,TRBV19,14,TRBD1,TRBJ1-1,CASTQDRGHTEAFF,TGTGCCAGTACCCAGGACAGGGGGCACACTGAAGCTTTCTTT
.,TRBV6-5,12,.,TRBJ2-3,CASSSPISTQYF,TGTGCCAGCAGTAGCCCAATATCTACGCAGTATTTT
.,TRBV27,13,.,TRBJ1-6,CASSSNYNSPLHF,TGTGCCAGCAGTTCCAACTATAATTCACCCCTCCACTTT
once,TRBV5-1,18,TRBD1,TRBJ2-2,CASSLVKDRRIQGGELFF,TGCGCCAGCAGCTTGGTAAAGGACAGGAGGATCCAAGGGGGGGAGCTGTTTTTT
.,TRBV5-4,15,.,TRBJ1-1,CASSLVGTLNTEAFF,TGTGCCAGCAGCTTGGTTGGGACACTGAACACTGAAGCTTTCTTT
.,TRBV4-1,18,TRBD1,TRBJ1-4,CASSQGRRPDRGHEKLFF,TGCGCCAGCAGCCAAGGGCGGCGGCCGGACAGGGGACATGAAAAACTGTTTTTT
.,TRBV12-3/TRBV12-4,13,TRBD2,TRBJ2-7,CASSPGGAIEQYF,TGTGCCAGCAGTCCCGGGGGGGCCATCGAGCAGTACTTC
.,TRBV5-1,17,.,TRBJ1-1,CASSPVTDRSPNTEAFF,TGCGCCAGCAGCCCCGTGACAGATCGATCACCTAACACTGAAGCTTTCTTT
.,TRBV7-9,14,TRBD1,TRBJ1-1,CASSQRQGATEAFF,TGTGCCAGCAGCCAAAGACAGGGGGCGACTGAAGCTTTCTTT
.,TRBV7-9,13,.,TRBJ2-3,CASSLPSTDTQYF,TGTGCCAGCAGCTTACCTAGCACAGATACGCAGTATTTT
.,TRBV7-8,16,TRBD1,TRBJ1-1,CASSLVRQGLNTEAFF,TGTGCCAGCAGCTTAGTTAGACAGGGGCTTAACACTGAAGCTTTCTTT
.,TRBV11-2,14,TRBD1,TRBJ1-1,CASSLNRGYTEAFF,TGTGCCAGCAGCTTGAACAGGGGCTACACTGAAGCTTTCTTT
.,TRBV5-1,15,.,TRBJ1-1,CASSLEGVANTEAFF,TGCGCCAGCAGCTTGGAGGGGGTCGCGAACACTGAAGCTTTCTTT
.,TRBV3-1/TRBV3-2,15,.,TRBJ2-5,CASRNFLYVQETQYF,TGTGCCAGCAGAAATTTCTTATATGTACAAGAGACCCAGTACTTC
.,TRBV18,16,.,TRBJ2-7,CASSPHQGREFYEQYF,TGTGCCAGCTCACCGCACCAAGGGCGGGAATTCTACGAGCAGTACTTC
.,TRBV20-1,11,.,TRBJ1-4,CSARYNEKLFF,TGCAGTGCTAGATATAATGAAAAACTGTTTTTT